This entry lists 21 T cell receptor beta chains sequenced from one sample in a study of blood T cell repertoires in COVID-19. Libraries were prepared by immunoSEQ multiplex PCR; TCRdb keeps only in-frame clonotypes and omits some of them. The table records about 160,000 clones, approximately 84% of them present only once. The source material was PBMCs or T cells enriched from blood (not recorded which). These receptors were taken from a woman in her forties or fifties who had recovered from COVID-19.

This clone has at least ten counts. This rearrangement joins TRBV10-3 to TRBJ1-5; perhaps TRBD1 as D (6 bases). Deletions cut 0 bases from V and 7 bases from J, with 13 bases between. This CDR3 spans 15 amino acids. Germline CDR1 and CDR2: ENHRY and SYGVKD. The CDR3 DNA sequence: TGTGCCATCAGTGAGTCCAACAGGGATACGCAGCCCCAGCATTTT. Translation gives CAISESNRDTQPQHF.

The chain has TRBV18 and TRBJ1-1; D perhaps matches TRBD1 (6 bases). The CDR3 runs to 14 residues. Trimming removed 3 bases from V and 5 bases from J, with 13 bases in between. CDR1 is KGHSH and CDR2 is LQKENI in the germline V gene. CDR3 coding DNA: TGTGCCAGCTCACCGAAAGGGGGAGTAACTGAAGCTTTCTTT. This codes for CASSPKGGVTEAFF.

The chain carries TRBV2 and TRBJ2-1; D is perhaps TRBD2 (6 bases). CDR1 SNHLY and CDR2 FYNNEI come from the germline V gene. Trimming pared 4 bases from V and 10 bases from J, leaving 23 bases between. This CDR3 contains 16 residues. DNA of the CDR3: TGTGCCAGCAGTGTCGACCAACTCGTATTACGGGGGGAGCAGTTCTTC. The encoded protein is CASSVDQLVLRGEQFF.

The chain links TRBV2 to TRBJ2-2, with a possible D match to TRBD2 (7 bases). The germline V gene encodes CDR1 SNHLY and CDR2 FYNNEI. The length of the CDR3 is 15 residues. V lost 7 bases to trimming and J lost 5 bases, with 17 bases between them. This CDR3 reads CASKPRGGDTGELFF. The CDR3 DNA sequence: TGTGCCAGCAAGCCGAGGGGGGGCGATACCGGGGAGCTGTTTTTT.

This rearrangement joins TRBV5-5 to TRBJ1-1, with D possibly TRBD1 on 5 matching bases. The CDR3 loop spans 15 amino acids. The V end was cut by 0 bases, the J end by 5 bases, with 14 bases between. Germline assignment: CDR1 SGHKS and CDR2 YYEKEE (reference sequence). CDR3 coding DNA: TGTGCCAGCAGCTTGGATCCAGGGCGGCGGACTGAAGCTTTCTTT. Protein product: CASSLDPGRRTEAFF.

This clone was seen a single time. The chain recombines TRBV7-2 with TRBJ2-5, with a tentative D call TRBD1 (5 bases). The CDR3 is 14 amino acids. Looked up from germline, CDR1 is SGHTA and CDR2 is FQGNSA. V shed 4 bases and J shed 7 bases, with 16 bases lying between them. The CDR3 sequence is CASSSHQGVVTQYF. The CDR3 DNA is TGTGCCAGCAGCTCCCATCAAGGGGTCGTGACCCAGTACTTC.

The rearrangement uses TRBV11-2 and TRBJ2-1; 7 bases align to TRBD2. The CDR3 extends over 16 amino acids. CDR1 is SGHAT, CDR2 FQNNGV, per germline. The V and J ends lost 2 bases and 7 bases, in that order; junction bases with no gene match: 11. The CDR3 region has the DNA TGTGCCAGCAGCTTAATTAGGAGCGGGGTAGGGAATGAGCAGTTCTTC. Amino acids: CASSLIRSGVGNEQFF.

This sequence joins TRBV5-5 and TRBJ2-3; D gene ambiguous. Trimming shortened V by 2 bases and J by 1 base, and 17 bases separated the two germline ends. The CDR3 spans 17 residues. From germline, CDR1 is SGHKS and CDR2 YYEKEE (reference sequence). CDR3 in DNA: TGTGCCAGCAGCTTTGGCTACCGACAAGGCGGCACAGATACGCAGTATTTT. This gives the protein CASSFGYRQGGTDTQYF.

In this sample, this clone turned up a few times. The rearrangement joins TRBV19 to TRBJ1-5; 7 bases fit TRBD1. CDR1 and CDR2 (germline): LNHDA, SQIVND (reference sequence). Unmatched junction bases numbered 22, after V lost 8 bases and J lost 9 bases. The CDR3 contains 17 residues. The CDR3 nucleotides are TGTGCCAGTCGAGGGGTCTCCCGGACAGGAGCGGGAGTGCCCCAGCATTTT. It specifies CASRGVSRTGAGVPQHF.

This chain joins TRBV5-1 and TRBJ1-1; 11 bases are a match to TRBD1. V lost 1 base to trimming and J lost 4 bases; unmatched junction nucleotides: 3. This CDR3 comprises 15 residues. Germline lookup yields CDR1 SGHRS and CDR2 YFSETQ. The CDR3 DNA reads TGCGCCAGCAGCTTGTACGGGACAGGGGGCACTGAAGCTTTCTTT. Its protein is CASSLYGTGGTEAFF.

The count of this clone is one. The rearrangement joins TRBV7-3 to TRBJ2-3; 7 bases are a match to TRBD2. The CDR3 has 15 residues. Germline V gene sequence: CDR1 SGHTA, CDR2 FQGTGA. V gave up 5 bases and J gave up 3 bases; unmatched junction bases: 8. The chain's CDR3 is CASSPMGGPTDTQYF. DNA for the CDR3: TGTGCCAGCAGCCCAATGGGAGGGCCAACAGATACGCAGTATTTT.

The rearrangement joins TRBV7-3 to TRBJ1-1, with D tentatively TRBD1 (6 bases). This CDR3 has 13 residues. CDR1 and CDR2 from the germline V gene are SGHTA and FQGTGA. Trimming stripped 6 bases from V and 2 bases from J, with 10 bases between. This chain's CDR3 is CASSQGPNTEAFF. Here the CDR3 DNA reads TGTGCCAGCAGTCAGGGGCCAAACACTGAAGCTTTCTTT.

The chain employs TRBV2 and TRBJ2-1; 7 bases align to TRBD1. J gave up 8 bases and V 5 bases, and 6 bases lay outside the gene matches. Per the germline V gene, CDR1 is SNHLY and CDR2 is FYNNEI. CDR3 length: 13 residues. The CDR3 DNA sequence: TGTGCCAGCAGTTCGGACAGGTTCTATGAGCAGTTCTTC. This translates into CASSSDRFYEQFF. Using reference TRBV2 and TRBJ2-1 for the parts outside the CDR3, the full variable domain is EPEVTQTPSHQVTQMGQEVILRCVPISNHLYFYWYRQILGQKVEFLVSFYNNEISEKSEIFDDQFSVERPDGSNFTLKIRSTKLEDSAMYFCASSSDRFYEQFFGPGTRLTVL.

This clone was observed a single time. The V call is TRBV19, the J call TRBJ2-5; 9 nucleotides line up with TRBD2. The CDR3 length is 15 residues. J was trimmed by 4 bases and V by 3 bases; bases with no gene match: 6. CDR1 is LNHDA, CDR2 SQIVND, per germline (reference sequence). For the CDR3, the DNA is TGTGCCAGTAGTATTTCTAGCGGGAACCCAGAGACCCAGTACTTC. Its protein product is CASSISSGNPETQYF. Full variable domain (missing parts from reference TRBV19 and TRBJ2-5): DGGITQSPKYLFRKEGQNVTLSCEQNLNHDAMYWYRQDPGQGLRLIYYSQIVNDFQKGDIAEGYSVSREKKESFPLTVTSAQKNPTAFYLCASSISSGNPETQYFGPGTRLLVL.

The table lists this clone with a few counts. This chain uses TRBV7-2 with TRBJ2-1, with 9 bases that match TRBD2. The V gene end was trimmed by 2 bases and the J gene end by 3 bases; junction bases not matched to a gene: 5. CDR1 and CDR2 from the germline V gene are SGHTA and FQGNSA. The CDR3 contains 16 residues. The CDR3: CASSLQAGGGYNEQFF. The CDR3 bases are TGTGCCAGCAGCTTACAGGCGGGAGGGGGCTACAATGAGCAGTTCTTC.

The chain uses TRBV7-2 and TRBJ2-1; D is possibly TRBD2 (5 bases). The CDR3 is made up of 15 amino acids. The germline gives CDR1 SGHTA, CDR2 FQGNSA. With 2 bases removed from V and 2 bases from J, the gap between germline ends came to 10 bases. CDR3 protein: CASSLQEAAYNEQFF. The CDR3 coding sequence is TGTGCCAGCAGCTTACAGGAGGCGGCCTACAATGAGCAGTTCTTC. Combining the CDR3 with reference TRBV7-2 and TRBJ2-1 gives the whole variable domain GAGVSQSPSNKVTEKGKDVELRCDPISGHTALYWYRQSLGQGLEFLIYFQGNSAPDKSGLPSDRFSAERTGGSVSTLTIQRTQQEDSAVYLCASSLQEAAYNEQFFGPGTRLTVL.

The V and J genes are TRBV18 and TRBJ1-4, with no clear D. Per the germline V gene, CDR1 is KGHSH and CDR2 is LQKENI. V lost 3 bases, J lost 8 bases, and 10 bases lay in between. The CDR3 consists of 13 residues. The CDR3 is CASSPGLAEKLFF. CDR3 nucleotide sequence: TGTGCCAGCTCACCGGGCCTCGCGGAAAAACTGTTTTTT.

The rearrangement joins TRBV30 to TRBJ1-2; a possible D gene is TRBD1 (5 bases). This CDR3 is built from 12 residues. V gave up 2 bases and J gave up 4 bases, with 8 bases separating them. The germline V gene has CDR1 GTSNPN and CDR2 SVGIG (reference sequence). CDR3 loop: CAWSPQGYGYTF. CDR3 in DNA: TGTGCCTGGAGTCCGCAGGGCTATGGCTACACCTTC.

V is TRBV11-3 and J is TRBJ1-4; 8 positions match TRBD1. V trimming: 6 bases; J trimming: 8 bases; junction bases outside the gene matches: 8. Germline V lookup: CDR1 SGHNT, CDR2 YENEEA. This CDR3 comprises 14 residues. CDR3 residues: CASSPGGSDEKLFF. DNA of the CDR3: TGTGCCAGCAGTCCAGGGGGCTCGGACGAAAAACTGTTTTTT.

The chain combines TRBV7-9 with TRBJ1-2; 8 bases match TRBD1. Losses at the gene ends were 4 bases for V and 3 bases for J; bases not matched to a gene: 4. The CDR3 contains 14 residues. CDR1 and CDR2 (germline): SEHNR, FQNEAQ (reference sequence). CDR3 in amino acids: CASSSRDRYYGYTF. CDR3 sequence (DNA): TGTGCCAGCAGCTCCAGGGACAGGTACTATGGCTACACCTTC.

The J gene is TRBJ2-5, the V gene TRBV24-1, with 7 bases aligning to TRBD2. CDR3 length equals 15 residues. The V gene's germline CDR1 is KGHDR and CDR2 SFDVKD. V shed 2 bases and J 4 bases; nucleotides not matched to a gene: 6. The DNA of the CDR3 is TGTGCCACCAGTGATTCTGGGACTACGGGAGAGACCCAGTACTTC. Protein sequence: CATSDSGTTGETQYF.